This entry describes one TCR beta chain. TCRdb re-derived calls from the RACE reads in MiXCR, one entry per CDR3 protein. The table lists roughly 200,000 distinct CDR3 sequences, more than 20% of them singletons. Noted time point: patch test 1, 2 weeks after DPC sensitization. The treatment was: therapeutic diphenylcyclopropenone sensitization with weekly scalp DPC. These data are taken from a study of human T cells and chemical hapten exposure. The sequence was obtained from a woman in her 50s with alopecia areata. Some clones in this sample may be carry-over from other donors' samples. The sequencing here drew on whole blood, taken in connection with sensitization to the hapten diphenylcyclopropenone (DPC).

As DNA, the CDR3 is TGTGCCAGCAGTTTCGACTTGGCACTCAATACGCAGTATTTT. It translates to CASSFDLALNTQYF. The chain is built from TRBV5-5 and TRBJ2-3, with no clear D. This CDR3 has 14 residues. Trimming removed 5 bases at V and 7 bases at J, with 17 bases between. Germline V gene lookup returns CDR1 SGHKS and CDR2 YYEKEE (reference sequence).